These 9 T cell receptor beta chains were all obtained from the same sample, sequenced in a study of control samples from healthy donors and cancer patients. Data came from immunoSEQ multiplex PCR; TCRdb stores just in-frame clones and leaves some out. The sample contains 130,000 or so clones, roughly 90% of which appear only once. Sequences were obtained from blood. The receptors were sampled from a man in his fifties in good health.

This clone was detected a few times. The CDR3 region is CASSVVTTGGYNEQFF. CDR3 bases: TGTGCCAGCAGCGTGGTCACCACGGGGGGTTACAATGAGCAGTTCTTC. The V and J genes are TRBV9 and TRBJ2-1; 7 bases line up with TRBD2. CDR3 size: 16 residues. Germline assignment: CDR1 SGDLS and CDR2 YYNGEE. The ends lost 2 bases at V and 4 bases at J; junction bases unmatched: 9.

V usage is TRBV28 and J usage is TRBJ2-3; 9 bases are a match to TRBD2. The J segment lost 4 bases and the V segment lost 4 bases, leaving 3 bases of the junction unmatched. The germline V gene encodes CDR1 MDHEN and CDR2 SYDVKM. This CDR3 contains 14 residues. CDR3 in amino acids: CASSYPSGADTQYF. For the CDR3, the DNA is TGTGCCAGCAGTTATCCTAGCGGGGCAGATACGCAGTATTTT.

The chain is built from TRBV7-3 and TRBJ1-6; D is ambiguous. With 0 bases removed from V and 0 bases from J, the gap between germline ends came to 12 bases. In germline, CDR1 is SGHTA, CDR2 FQGTGA. The CDR3 is 18 amino acids. The CDR3, as DNA: TGTGCCAGCAGCTTAACAGTCGGCAGGTCCTCCTATAATTCACCCCTCCACTTT. It translates to CASSLTVGRSSYNSPLHF.

The chain uses TRBV2 and TRBJ1-2, with 8 positions matching TRBD1. Germline CDR1 reads SNHLY; CDR2 reads FYNNEI. The CDR3 extends over 13 amino acids. J was trimmed by 0 bases and V by 6 bases; bases with no gene match: 0. The DNA for the CDR3 is TGTGCCAGCAGGGACAGGGCTAACTATGGCTACACCTTC. Translation: CASRDRANYGYTF.

The V and J genes are TRBV19 and TRBJ2-5; 8 bases line up with TRBD1. CDR3 length equals 15 residues. Germline CDR1 is LNHDA and CDR2 is SQIVND (reference sequence). The trim removed 5 bases at V and 5 bases at J, leaving 10 bases unmatched. The CDR3 DNA sequence: TGTGCCAGTAGTCTGTACCAGGGGGCGAAGGAGACCCAGTACTTC. Amino acids: CASSLYQGAKETQYF.

The chain is built from TRBV5-1 and TRBJ2-5, with 9 bases aligning to TRBD1. Per the germline V gene, CDR1 is SGHRS and CDR2 is YFSETQ. This CDR3 is built from 15 residues. V gave up 4 bases and J gave up 2 bases; unmatched junction bases: 6. The CDR3 region has the DNA TGCGCCAGCAGCACGGACAGGGGTGGGCAAGAGACCCAGTACTTC. Translation: CASSTDRGGQETQYF.

The V gene is TRBV28, the J gene TRBJ2-7; 7 bases are shared with TRBD1. Per the germline V gene, CDR1 is MDHEN and CDR2 is SYDVKM. The CDR3 loop spans 15 amino acids. Unmatched junction bases numbered 6, after V lost 4 bases and J lost 0 bases. The CDR3 reads CASSSQGLSSYEQYF. In DNA, the CDR3 is TGTGCCAGCAGTTCACAGGGGCTGAGCTCCTACGAGCAGTACTTC.

The chain carries TRBV28 and TRBJ2-1; perhaps D is TRBD1 or TRBD2 (5 bases each). The germline CDR1 and CDR2 sequences are MDHEN and SYDVKM. V lost 4 bases to trimming and J lost 8 bases, with 12 bases between them. This CDR3 spans 13 amino acids. The CDR3 bases are TGTGCCAGCAGTTCCGGGACCCGAGATGAGCAGTTCTTC. This encodes CASSSGTRDEQFF.

A few counts support this clone. The sample holds other DNA sequences that translate to the same CDR3. The chain recombines TRBV2 with TRBJ1-2; a weak D match, TRBD1 (5 bases). The germline V gene has CDR1 SNHLY and CDR2 FYNNEI. This CDR3 comprises 13 residues. Deletions cut 1 base from V and 3 bases from J, with 6 bases between. Written as DNA, the CDR3 is TGTGCCAGCAGTGAAGGAGGGGACTATGGCTACACCTTC. Its protein product is CASSEGGDYGYTF.